One and the same sample provided the 18 T cell receptor beta chains below, sequenced in a study of cytomegalovirus exposure and HLA in healthy donors. Libraries were prepared by immunoSEQ multiplex PCR; TCRdb keeps only in-frame clonotypes and omits some of them. Of over 200,000 clones in the sample, around nine tenths are singletons; the top ten hold more than 1.5%. Sequences were obtained from PBMCs. These receptors all come from a woman between 18 and 29 years old in good health and CMV-seropositive.

The table lists this clone with a count of one. V usage is TRBV10-3 and J usage is TRBJ2-2; TRBD1 matches at 8 bases. V was pared by 5 bases and J by 0 bases, with 2 bases of the junction left unmatched. From germline, CDR1 is ENHRY and CDR2 SYGVKD. CDR3 length: 15 amino acids. CDR3 bases: TGTGCCATCAGTCCGGGACAGGCGAACACCGGGGAGCTGTTTTTT. This gives the protein CAISPGQANTGELFF.

This chain joins TRBV19 and TRBJ2-7, with D perhaps matching TRBD1 (6 bases). V dropped 5 bases and J dropped 3 bases, with 14 bases sitting between them. The V gene's germline CDR1 is LNHDA and CDR2 SQIVND (reference sequence). The CDR3 runs to 14 residues. The CDR3 spells CASSVSGHLYEQYF. CDR3 sequence (DNA): TGTGCCAGTAGTGTGTCGGGACACCTCTACGAGCAGTACTTC.

This chain connects TRBV28 to TRBJ2-7; 8 nucleotides agree with TRBD2. The germline V gene encodes CDR1 MDHEN and CDR2 SYDVKM. J lost 3 bases, V lost 3 bases, and 10 bases had no gene match. The CDR3 is 16 residues long. CDR3 amino acids: CASSLLLAGPFYEQYF. The DNA for the CDR3 is TGTGCCAGCAGTTTGCTTCTAGCGGGTCCATTCTACGAGCAGTACTTC.

This chain joins TRBV27 and TRBJ1-5; no clear D gene. V lost 3 bases and J 4 bases, leaving 4 bases between the germline ends. Germline CDR1 is MNHEY and CDR2 is SMNVEV (reference sequence). The CDR3 is made up of 12 amino acids. The CDR3 nucleotides are TGTGCCAGCAGTTTTTATAATCAGCCCCAGCATTTT. It specifies CASSFYNQPQHF.

The chain carries TRBV27 and TRBJ2-1, with TRBD1 matching 9 bases. V gave up 4 bases and J gave up 0 bases; unmatched junction bases: 10. Germline CDR1 MNHEY, CDR2 SMNVEV (reference sequence). CDR3 length: 18 residues. CDR3 nucleotide sequence: TGTGCCAGCAGTTACACCGGGACAGGGCGGGGCTCCTACAATGAGCAGTTCTTC. It encodes CASSYTGTGRGSYNEQFF.

V and J are TRBV5-1 and TRBJ2-1, with TRBD2 matching 8 bases. The CDR3 runs 17 residues. Trimming cost V 4 bases and J 4 bases; bases outside gene matches: 13. Germline CDR1 and CDR2: SGHRS and YFSETQ. CDR3: CASSLVSGRSPYNEQFF. The CDR3 DNA follows: TGCGCCAGCAGCCTCGTGAGCGGGAGATCCCCGTACAATGAGCAGTTCTTC.

The chain carries TRBV28 and TRBJ1-2; tentatively, D is TRBD1 (6 bases). V lost 7 bases to trimming and J lost 1 base, with 10 bases between them. Per germline, CDR1 MDHEN and CDR2 SYDVKM. The CDR3 consists of 13 residues. Here the CDR3 DNA reads TGTGCCAGCATCGGACAGTTTAACTATGGCTACACCTTC. Amino acids: CASIGQFNYGYTF.

The CDR3 region is CASSIGLAGTYEQYF. The CDR3 nucleotides read TGTGCCAGCAGCATCGGACTAGCGGGAACCTACGAGCAGTACTTC. The chain recombines TRBV6-5 with TRBJ2-7, with TRBD2 matching over 12 bases. V gave up 6 bases and J gave up 2 bases; unmatched junction bases: 5. The CDR3 covers 15 residues. CDR1 is MNHEY, CDR2 SVGAGI, per germline.

This clone was seen more than once but under ten times. The chain uses TRBV14 and TRBJ2-7; D is possibly TRBD2 (5 bases). Germline loops: CDR1 SGHDN, CDR2 FVKESK. Trimming pared 2 bases from V and 1 base from J, leaving 12 bases between. The CDR3 contains 15 residues. CDR3 region: CASSQWERPSYEQYF. CDR3 nucleotides: TGTGCCAGCAGCCAATGGGAGCGCCCATCCTACGAGCAGTACTTC. Together with reference TRBV14 and TRBJ2-7, the CDR3 gives the full variable domain: EAGVTQFPSHSVIEKGQTVTLRCDPISGHDNLYWYRRVMGKEIKFLLHFVKESKQDESGMPNNRFLAERTGGTYSTLKVQPAELEDSGVYFCASSQWERPSYEQYFGPGTRLTVT.

The rearrangement links TRBV27 to TRBJ2-7; D possibly corresponds to TRBD1 (6 bases). Germline loops: CDR1 MNHEY, CDR2 SMNVEV (reference sequence). The CDR3 extends over 15 amino acids. V was cut by 2 bases and J by 5 bases, with 16 bases left in between. CDR3 protein: CASSLKKGGSHEQYF. CDR3 coding DNA: TGTGCCAGCAGTTTAAAGAAAGGGGGTAGCCACGAGCAGTACTTC.

The V call is TRBV7-3, the J call TRBJ2-2; 8 nucleotides agree with TRBD2. The CDR3 is 15 residues long. Germline V gene data show CDR1 as SGHTA and CDR2 as FQGTGA. With V trimmed by 2 bases and J by 6 bases, 5 bases remained unmatched. This CDR3 is CASSLDLAGAGELFF. CDR3 coding DNA: TGTGCCAGCAGCTTAGACCTAGCGGGCGCCGGGGAGCTGTTTTTT.

V usage is TRBV27 and J usage is TRBJ1-4; no clear D gene. Per the germline V gene, CDR1 is MNHEY and CDR2 is SMNVEV (reference sequence). V dropped 1 base and J dropped 0 bases, with 9 bases sitting between them. CDR3 length: 16 amino acids. In nucleotides, the CDR3 is TGTGCCAGCAGTTTATTGTGGGGAGCAACTAATGAAAAACTGTTTTTT. This sequence encodes CASSLLWGATNEKLFF. The whole variable domain, remainder taken from reference TRBV27 and TRBJ1-4, is EAQVTQNPRYLITVTGKKLTVTCSQNMNHEYMSWYRQDPGLGLRQIYYSMNVEVTDKGDVPEGYKVSRKEKRNFPLILESPSPNQTSLYFCASSLLWGATNEKLFFGSGTQLSVL.

This chain links TRBV29-1 with TRBJ2-1, with TRBD2 matching over 14 bases. Unmatched junction bases numbered 7, after V lost 5 bases and J lost 10 bases. This CDR3 region has 14 residues. The V gene's germline CDR1 is SQVTM and CDR2 ANQGSEA. The CDR3 loop reads CSVLGLAGDQEQFF. CDR3 coding DNA: TGCAGCGTTCTGGGACTAGCGGGGGATCAGGAGCAGTTCTTC.

About this clone itself: One end of the junction varies from germline; a read error may be responsible. The J gene is TRBJ2-2, the V gene TRBV5-1, with a possible D match to TRBD1 (6 bases). Germline V gene sequence: CDR1 SGHRS, CDR2 YFSETQ. The CDR3 contains 16 residues. DNA for the CDR3: TGCGCCACCAGCCCTTTGACAGGAACGAGCATCGGGGAGCTGTTTTTT. Translating gives CATSPLTGTSIGELFF.

V usage is TRBV6-1 and J usage is TRBJ2-2; D is perhaps TRBD2 (5 bases). CDR1 MNHNS and CDR2 SASEGT come from the germline V gene. The V end lost 10 bases, the J end lost 1 base, and 16 bases lay between the germline ends. The CDR3 runs 15 residues. CDR3 residues: CATPGETENTGELFF. DNA of the CDR3: TGTGCCACCCCTGGGGAGACCGAGAACACCGGGGAGCTGTTTTTT.

The chain has TRBV18 and TRBJ1-1; D call uncertain. Germline-derived CDR1 and CDR2 are KGHSH and LQKENI. CDR3 length equals 12 residues. V shed 0 bases and J shed 7 bases, with 6 bases lying between them. The CDR3 loop reads CASSPPFSEAFF. The CDR3 nucleotides read TGTGCCAGCTCACCACCGTTTAGTGAAGCTTTCTTT.

The chain combines TRBV6-1 with TRBJ2-1; 7 bases agree with TRBD2. Trimming at V came to 4 bases and at J to 9 bases, leaving 15 bases not matched to a gene. CDR1 MNHNS and CDR2 SASEGT come from the germline V gene. The CDR3 sequence is 16 residues long. CDR3 sequence (DNA): TGTGCCAGCAGTGGGGTAGCGGGTCCCACAAGTGGTGAGCAGTTCTTC. Its translation is CASSGVAGPTSGEQFF.

The gene calls are TRBV11-2 and TRBJ2-1, with 10 nucleotides matching TRBD2. V dropped 5 bases and J dropped 4; count of bases not matched to a gene: 5. The V gene's germline CDR1 is SGHAT and CDR2 FQNNGV. The length of the CDR3 is 15 residues. The CDR3 sequence: CASSLSGRAYNEQFF. The CDR3 nucleotides read TGTGCCAGCAGCCTAAGCGGGAGGGCTTACAATGAGCAGTTCTTC.